The clone carrying this TCR beta chain has only a few counts. The study ran its PCR with 60 Vbeta and 13 Jbeta primers. TCRdb's table, derived via immunoSEQ multiplex PCR, lists solely in-frame clones and lacks some. In the table there are around 59,000 clones, 65% to 90% of which are singletons. The data stem from a study of cytomegalovirus exposure and HLA in healthy donors. For the study at large: Falling in the Caucasian-associated ancestry cluster were approximately 86% of some 400 genotyped donors.

V lost 0 bases, J lost 16 bases, and 22 bases lay in between. The CDR3 runs 15 residues. CDR1 and CDR2 from the germline V gene are LGHNA and YSLEER. The gene calls are TRBV4-3 and TRBJ2-4, with a possible D match to TRBD1 (7 bases). The source material was PBMCs. The sequence came from a human donor in good health. The CDR3 DNA follows: TGCGCCAGCAGCCAAGATCTAACCCGGAGGGGGCCGGCTTACTTC. Its translation: CASSQDLTRRGPAYF.